Following are 14 T cell receptor beta chains from one sample sequenced in a study of control samples from healthy donors and cancer patients. Sequencing used immunoSEQ multiplex PCR; TCRdb keeps in-frame clones, though not all of them. In the table there are some 130,000 clones, roughly 92% of which are singletons. The material sequenced was blood. The receptor source for this set is a man between 18 and 29 years old in good health.

The chain employs TRBV7-9 and TRBJ2-7, with TRBD2 matching over 8 bases. The CDR3 is made up of 14 amino acids. Trimming took 6 bases from V and 3 from J; bases not matched to a gene: 7. The germline V gene encodes CDR1 SEHNR and CDR2 FQNEAQ (reference sequence). CDR3 sequence reads: CASRPSGTSYEQYF. The CDR3 DNA sequence: TGTGCCAGCAGACCCAGCGGGACTAGCTACGAGCAGTACTTC.

CDR3: CASSPGQGTYSGKNIQYF. The CDR3 DNA reads as TGTGCCAGCAGTCCGGGACAGGGTACTTATTCTGGCAAAAACATTCAGTACTTC. The chain couples TRBV28 to TRBJ2-4, with 9 positions matching TRBD1. The V segment lost 5 bases and the J segment 3 bases; nucleotides outside the gene matches: 14. This CDR3 comprises 18 residues. CDR1 is MDHEN, CDR2 SYDVKM, per germline.

DNA for the CDR3: TGTGCCAGCGCGACTAGCGGTGGGATGGACGAGCAGTACTTC. It yields the protein CASATSGGMDEQYF. The chain uses TRBV28 and TRBJ2-7, with 9 bases matching TRBD2. The length of the CDR3 is 14 residues. Germline values: CDR1 MDHEN, CDR2 SYDVKM. J was trimmed by 5 bases and V by 8 bases; bases with no gene match: 10.

V is TRBV5-5 and J is TRBJ2-2; the D gene is possibly TRBD1 (5 bases). Germline-derived CDR1 and CDR2 are SGHKS and YYEKEE (reference sequence). Trimming took 5 bases from V and 6 from J, leaving 20 bases between them. This CDR3 is built from 16 residues. The CDR3 region has the DNA TGTGCCAGCAGGTTTTTGACCCAGGGTCCCCCCGGGGAGCTGTTTTTT. This gives the protein CASRFLTQGPPGELFF.

The chain joins TRBV12-3 or TRBV12-4 to TRBJ1-6; the D is unclear. This CDR3 comprises 12 residues. Trimming stripped 4 bases from V and 19 bases from J, with 17 bases between. CDR3 nucleotides: TGTGCCAGCAGTTCCGGACCCCTGAGTTTTCACTTT. Amino acid sequence: CASSSGPLSFHF.

In the case of this clone: The same CDR3 can be traced to other DNA sequences in this sample. The chain recombines TRBV7-2 with TRBJ2-7; 9 nucleotides agree with TRBD2. CDR1 and CDR2 (germline): SGHTA, FQGNSA. CDR3 length: 14 residues. V was pared by 5 bases and J by 7 bases, with 9 bases of the junction left unmatched. The CDR3 bases are TGTGCCAGCAGCCGTCGCGGGGGGGGAGGAGAGCAGTACTTC. It translates to CASSRRGGGGEQYF. The full variable domain, completed using reference TRBV7-2 and TRBJ2-7, is GAGVSQSPSNKVTEKGKDVELRCDPISGHTALYWYRQSLGQGLEFLIYFQGNSAPDKSGLPSDRFSAERTGGSVSTLTIQRTQQEDSAVYLCASSRRGGGGEQYFGPGTRLTVT.

The V and J genes are TRBV11-2 and TRBJ1-2; no firm D call. The CDR3 is made up of 15 amino acids. The germline V and J ends were trimmed by 2 bases and 5 bases, with 15 bases remaining between them. The germline gives CDR1 SGHAT, CDR2 FQNNGV. CDR3 nucleotides: TGTGCCAGCAGCTTAATCGCGCAGTCGGGATATGGCTACACCTTC. Translating it yields CASSLIAQSGYGYTF.

J is TRBJ2-3 and V is TRBV3-1 (or the pseudogene TRBV3-2); D is unresolved. The CDR3 is made up of 11 amino acids. V was clipped by 8 bases and J by 2 bases, with 5 bases between them. Germline assignment: CDR1 LGHDT and CDR2 YNNKEL (reference sequence). In DNA form, the CDR3 reads TGTGCCAGCTCCTCCACAGATACGCAGTATTTT. As protein: CASSSTDTQYF.

The V gene is TRBV28, the J gene TRBJ1-5; possibly TRBD1 for D (5 bases). V was trimmed by 2 bases and J by 0 bases, leaving 8 bases between them. The CDR3 sequence is 15 residues long. Germline CDR1 is MDHEN and CDR2 is SYDVKM. DNA of the CDR3: TGTGCCAGCAGTTTAAGGGGTTATAGCAATCAGCCCCAGCATTTT. Translated, it gives CASSLRGYSNQPQHF.

V usage is TRBV5-3 and J usage is TRBJ2-5; 12 bases line up with TRBD2. TRBV5-3 is placed among ORFs of uncertain function. V lost 4 bases to trimming and J lost 1 base; unmatched junction nucleotides: 11. The CDR3 extends over 18 amino acids. CDR3 protein: CARSPKPGLAGPQETQYF. The DNA for the CDR3 is TGTGCCAGAAGCCCTAAACCGGGACTAGCGGGCCCCCAAGAGACCCAGTACTTC.

This clone came up a few times. The CDR3 is CASSRQGNTEAFF. In nucleotides, the CDR3 is TGTGCCAGCAGCCGACAGGGGAACACTGAAGCTTTCTTT. The chain uses TRBV5-5 and TRBJ1-1; 7 nucleotides line up with TRBD1. In germline, CDR1 is SGHKS, CDR2 YYEKEE (reference sequence). CDR3 length: 13 residues. The V segment lost 4 bases and the J segment 1 base; nucleotides outside the gene matches: 1.

V is TRBV5-4 and J is TRBJ2-2, with D hard to call. V was trimmed by 2 bases and J by 6 bases, leaving 11 bases between them. Germline values: CDR1 SGHNT, CDR2 YYREEE (reference sequence). The CDR3 has 14 residues. The CDR3 reads CASSFMGSAGELFF. The CDR3 DNA sequence: TGTGCCAGCAGCTTTATGGGATCTGCCGGGGAGCTGTTTTTT. The complete variable domain, with remaining parts taken from reference TRBV5-4 and TRBJ2-2, reads ETGVTQSPTHLIKTRGQQVTLRCSSQSGHNTVSWYQQALGQGPQFIFQYYREEENGRGNFPPRFSGLQFPNYSSELNVNALELDDSALYLCASSFMGSAGELFFGEGSRLTVL.

The V call is TRBV5-4, the J call TRBJ1-2; TRBD1 matches 7 bases. J gave up 8 bases and V 1 base, and 8 bases lay outside the gene matches. The CDR3 consists of 14 residues. Germline CDR1 is SGHNT and CDR2 is YYREEE (reference sequence). CDR3 amino acids: CASSLRQGIGGYTF. CDR3 DNA: TGTGCCAGCAGCTTGAGACAGGGAATTGGGGGCTACACCTTC.

The J gene is TRBJ2-1, the V gene TRBV30, with TRBD1 identical over 9 bases. The germline CDR1 and CDR2 sequences are GTSNPN and SVGIG (reference sequence). V lost 4 bases, J lost 5 bases, and 9 bases stayed unmatched. This CDR3 region has 15 residues. The CDR3 bases are TGTGCCTGGATGATCCGGGACAGGGACGACAATGAGCAGTTCTTC. Translation gives CAWMIRDRDDNEQFF.